This section outlines one T cell receptor (beta chain) sequence together with its context. The data are from a study of CD8+CD57+ T cells in acquired aplastic anemia. CDR1 and CDR2 (germline): LGHNA, YSLEER. After removal of 6 bases from V and 3 bases from J, the junction contained 6 bases not matched to a gene. This CDR3 spans 15 amino acids. Genomic DNA templated the TCR beta VDJ and CDR3 profiling. TCRdb independently ran MiXCR on the reads; one entry per CDR3 protein. The table includes 30,000 to 40,000 distinct CDR3 sequences, 76% detected once. The specimen was sorted CD4+, CD8+, or CD8+CD57+ T cells (not recorded which) from PBMCs. The chain carries TRBV4-3 and TRBJ2-7, with TRBD1 matching over 12 bases. This clonotype was sampled from a human donor in good health, serving as a control. The CDR3 sequence: CASSPGTGGFYEQYF. In DNA form, the CDR3 reads TGCGCCAGCAGTCCCGGGACAGGGGGCTTCTACGAGCAGTACTTC.